The 3 T cell receptor beta chains listed next were all sequenced from one sample in a study of cytomegalovirus exposure and HLA in healthy donors. Primers for the PCR totalled 60 Vbeta and 13 Jbeta. Clones were sequenced by immunoSEQ multiplex PCR, and TCRdb holds only the in-frame ones, with some missing. The sample records 100,000 to 130,000 clones, around 85% being singletons. The sequenced material came from PBMCs. The receptors shown here come from a man aged 25-45 years in good health and CMV-seronegative.

This clone was recorded once. The chain couples TRBV29-1 to TRBJ2-3, with D possibly being TRBD2 (5 bases). The CDR3 is 13 amino acids. The germline V and J ends were trimmed by 1 base and 4 bases, with 9 bases remaining between them. CDR1 is SQVTM, CDR2 ANQGSEA, per germline. The CDR3 nucleotides read TGCAGCGTTGAAGTTTCGCGGGCAGATACGCAGTATTTT. Translated, it gives CSVEVSRADTQYF.

V is TRBV4-2 and J is TRBJ2-2; 15 positions match TRBD2. V trimming: 4 bases; J trimming: 3 bases; junction bases outside the gene matches: 9. CDR1 and CDR2 (germline): LGHNA, YNFKEQ. This CDR3 has 19 residues. As DNA, the CDR3 is TGTGCCAGCAGCCCAATCGGACTAGCGGGGGGGCCTGACACCGGGGAGCTGTTTTTT. As protein: CASSPIGLAGGPDTGELFF.

This clone was found once. The chain recombines TRBV6-4 with TRBJ2-2, with 8 bases identical to TRBD2. Per germline, CDR1 MRHNA and CDR2 SNTAGT. The CDR3 sequence is 19 residues long. After removal of 6 bases from V and 2 bases from J, the junction contained 17 bases not matched to a gene. CDR3 residues: CASSPGEIWRGDNTGELFF. CDR3 coding DNA: TGTGCCAGCAGCCCGGGAGAGATATGGCGGGGGGACAACACCGGGGAGCTGTTTTTT.